Listed below are T cell receptor beta chains from one sample, sequenced in a study of CD8+CD57+ T cells in acquired aplastic anemia. TCRdb analysed the reads with MiXCR anew, one entry per CDR3 protein. The repertoire holds 400,000 to 450,000 distinct CDR3 sequences, with 55% to 70% as singletons. Sequenced sample: sorted CD4+, CD8+, or CD8+CD57+ T cells (not recorded which) from PBMCs. The receptors here all came from a human donor in good health, serving as a control. CDR3s leave out the opening cysteine and the closing phenylalanine or tryptophan.

V gene	J gene	CDR3 length	CDR3 protein
TRBV7-3	TRBJ2-7	12	ASSRTGGGKLFF
TRBV25-1	TRBJ2-1	13	ASSESASRNNEQF
TRBV12-3/TRBV12-4	TRBJ1-4	13	ATTESQGFREKLF
TRBV5-1	TRBJ1-3	12	ASSLMGVGSTIY
TRBV11-2	TRBJ2-5	12	ASSLSSGGETQY
TRBV12-3/TRBV12-4	TRBJ1-2	11	ASRNDRAVGYT
TRBV7-8	TRBJ2-7	13	ASSSRRTLTYEQY
TRBV19	TRBJ1-6	13	ASSIGGVENSPLH
TRBV7-6	TRBJ1-2	13	ASSRSKGTGYGYT
TRBV12-3/TRBV12-4	TRBJ1-1	11	ASSLNGRTEAF
TRBV7-9	TRBJ1-1	12	ASSTGGGETEAF
TRBV25-1	TRBJ2-3	13	ASRGSGGGLHTQY
TRBV20-1	TRBJ1-5	12	SARVEYSNQPQH
TRBV6-5	TRBJ2-1	13	ASKRLAGTYNEQF
TRBV5-4	TRBJ2-5	12	ASSVLSGLETQY
TRBV9	TRBJ1-1	12	ASSVGGLASEHF
TRBV7-9	TRBJ1-5	13	ASTGRGPSYSGQH
TRBV5-8	TRBJ2-7	12	ASSTREGEYEQY
TRBV15	TRBJ2-2	14	ATSPRQGASTGELF
TRBV7-8	TRBJ2-1	13	ARSLGGSGGSAQF
TRBV15	TRBJ2-5	12	ATTGGDRADAQY
TRBV5-1	TRBJ1-6	11	ASSLGLAVHLH
TRBV4-1	TRBJ2-2	14	ASSQWGGANTGELF
TRBV19	TRBJ2-3	12	AVTGAGGADTQY
TRBV12-3/TRBV12-4	TRBJ2-3	12	ASSLTGVPYTHT
TRBV7-7	TRBJ1-6	15	ASSLDRGGEQYFPLH
TRBV7-2	TRBJ1-5	13	ATSQGTGSNVLQH
TRBV7-2	TRBJ2-7	11	ASSLRSGADTQ
TRBV30	TRBJ1-4	12	AWTGQATNEKLF
TRBV5-1	TRBJ2-5	13	ASSVGWGRPETQY
TRBV20-1	TRBJ2-7	11	SARDRGGGEQY
TRBV12-3/TRBV12-4	TRBJ1-5	13	ASTTGDRDDQPQH
TRBV9	TRBJ2-3	13	ASSVASGEAFFEY
TRBV20-1	TRBJ1-1	10	SAGPGNTDTF
TRBV7-2	TRBJ1-2	11	ASSRETIYGYS
TRBV15	TRBJ2-7	13	ATSREGTGAYEQY
TRBV4-2	TRBJ2-1	14	ASGQESRSIHYEQF
TRBV7-3	TRBJ1-2	15	ASSLRQGAILGYGYT
TRBV20-1	TRBJ2-7	12	GATNRDTNYEQY
TRBV20-1	TRBJ2-7	12	SAIGTAEPHEQY
TRBV7-9	TRBJ1-1	16	ASSLGHGRYGKRTEAF
TRBV10-3	TRBJ1-2	13	AISEIGYTNYGYT
TRBV7-9	TRBJ1-2	13	ASSVTGGLNYGYT
TRBV7-2	TRBJ1-1	14	ASSLACGGACNEAF
TRBV20-1	TRBJ1-2	11	SARGTGGDGYT
TRBV2	TRBJ2-7	12	ASSVPGVVNEQL
TRBV29-1	TRBJ1-2	10	SVVERNYGYT
TRBV7-9	TRBJ1-2	12	ASSLVLAGDGYT
TRBV2	TRBJ1-5	11	ASAGGQELPHH
TRBV6-4	TRBJ1-2	11	ASNLRQGYGYT
TRBV7-2	TRBJ1-6	11	ASRTGTRTITF
TRBV2	TRBJ1-6	12	ASRVTGTHSPLH
TRBV29-1	TRBJ1-1	11	SQVRSSNTEAF